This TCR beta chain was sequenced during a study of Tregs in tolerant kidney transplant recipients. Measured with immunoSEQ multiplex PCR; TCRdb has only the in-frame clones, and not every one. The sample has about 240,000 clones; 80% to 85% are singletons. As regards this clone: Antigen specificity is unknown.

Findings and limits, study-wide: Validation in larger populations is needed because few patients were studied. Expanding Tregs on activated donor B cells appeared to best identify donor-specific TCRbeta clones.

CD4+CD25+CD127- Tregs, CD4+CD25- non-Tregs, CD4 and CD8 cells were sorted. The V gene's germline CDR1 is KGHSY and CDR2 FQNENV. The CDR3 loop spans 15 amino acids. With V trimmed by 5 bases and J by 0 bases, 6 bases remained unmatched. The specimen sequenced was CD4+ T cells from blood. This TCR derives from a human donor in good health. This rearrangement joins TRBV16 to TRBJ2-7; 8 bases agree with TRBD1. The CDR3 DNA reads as TGTGCCAGCAGCAGTAGGACAGGGTCCTCCTACGAGCAGTACTTC. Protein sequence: CASSSRTGSSYEQYF.